Sequencing of this T cell receptor (beta chain) was carried out in a study of Ad26.COV2.S vaccination and SARS-CoV-2 variants. Overall study: Administration of Ad26.COV2.S was intramuscular, either once or twice 56 days apart.

CDR3 length: 11 amino acids. Germline CDR1 PRHDT, CDR2 FYEKMQ (reference sequence). V lost 4 bases, J lost 15 bases, and 13 bases lay in between. Profiling relied on immunoSEQ multiplex PCR, and the TCRdb table lists in-frame clones only, not all of them. The top ten hold around 11% of the sample, which has just under 250,000 clones, roughly 90% seen once. This sample's treatment: 19 received Ad26.COV2.S at low or high dose, single or two shots; roughly five received placebo; per-sample allocation not given. Collection of samples fell on day 63 after the first vaccine or placebo injection. Wuhan-strain SARS-CoV-2 spike was expressed by the Ad26 vector that made up the vaccine.

This receptor was identified in a person between 18 and 65 years old who received the Ad26.COV2.S COVID-19 vaccine or a placebo. The chain joins TRBV13 to TRBJ2-1; D is uncertain. Specimen: peripheral blood, collected in a trial of Ad26.COV2.S vaccine versus placebo. The DNA of the CDR3 is TGTGCCAGCAGCTATGACGGCCCAAGGTTCTTC. It translates to CASSYDGPRFF.